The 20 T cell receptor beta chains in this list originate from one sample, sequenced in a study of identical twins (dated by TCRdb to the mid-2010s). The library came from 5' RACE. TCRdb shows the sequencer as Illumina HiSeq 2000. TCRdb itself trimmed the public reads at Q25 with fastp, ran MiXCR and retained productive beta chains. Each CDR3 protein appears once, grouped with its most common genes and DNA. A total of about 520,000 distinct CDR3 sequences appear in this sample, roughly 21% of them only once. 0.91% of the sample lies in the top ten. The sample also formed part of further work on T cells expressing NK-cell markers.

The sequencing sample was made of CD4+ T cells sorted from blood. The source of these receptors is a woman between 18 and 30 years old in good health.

The CDR3 loop reads CASSLELAGAIEQFF. Written as DNA, the CDR3 is TGTGCCAGCAGCTTGGAGCTAGCGGGAGCGATTGAGCAGTTCTTC. The V and J genes are TRBV5-5 and TRBJ2-1, with 10 bases aligning to TRBD2. Germline V lookup: CDR1 SGHKS, CDR2 YYEKEE (reference sequence). V gave up 0 bases and J gave up 9 bases; unmatched junction bases: 6. The CDR3 loop spans 15 amino acids. Full variable domain (missing parts from reference TRBV5-5 and TRBJ2-1): DAGVTQSPTHLIKTRGQQVTLRCSPISGHKSVSWYQQVLGQGPQFIFQYYEKEERGRGNFPDRFSARQFPNYSSELNVNALLLGDSALYLCASSLELAGAIEQFFGPGTRLTVL.

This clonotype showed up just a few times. Here the CDR3 DNA reads TGTGCCCACCAGGGAGCCAACACCGGGGAGCTGTTTTTT. Translation gives CAHQGANTGELFF. The chain links TRBV10-3 to TRBJ2-2; D possibly matches TRBD1 or TRBD2 (5 bases each). Trimming pared 11 bases from V and 2 bases from J, leaving 12 bases between. The CDR3 has 13 amino acids. The germline CDR1 and CDR2 sequences are ENHRY and SYGVKD.

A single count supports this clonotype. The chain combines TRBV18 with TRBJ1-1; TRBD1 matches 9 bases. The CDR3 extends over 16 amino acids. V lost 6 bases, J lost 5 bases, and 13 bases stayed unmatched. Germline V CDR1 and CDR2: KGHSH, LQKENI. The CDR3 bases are TGTGCCAGCTCCCCCAACGTGGGACAGGGAGGTACTGAAGCTTTCTTT. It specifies CASSPNVGQGGTEAFF. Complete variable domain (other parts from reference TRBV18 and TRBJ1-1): NAGVMQNPRHLVRRRGQEARLRCSPMKGHSHVYWYRQLPEEGLKFMVYLQKENIIDESGMPKERFSAEFPKEGPSILRIQQVVRGDSAAYFCASSPNVGQGGTEAFFGQGTRLTVV.

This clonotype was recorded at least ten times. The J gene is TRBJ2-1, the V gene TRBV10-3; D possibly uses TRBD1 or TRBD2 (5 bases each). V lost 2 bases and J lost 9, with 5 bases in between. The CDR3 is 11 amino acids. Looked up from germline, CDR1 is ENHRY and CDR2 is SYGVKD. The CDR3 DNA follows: TGTGCCATCAGTGAGGGGGGTGAGCAGTTCTTC. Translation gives CAISEGGEQFF.

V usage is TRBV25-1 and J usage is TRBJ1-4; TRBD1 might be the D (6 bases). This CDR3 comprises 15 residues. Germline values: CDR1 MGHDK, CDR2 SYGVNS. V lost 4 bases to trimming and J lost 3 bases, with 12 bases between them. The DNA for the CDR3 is TGTGCCAGCAGTGTGCTGGGGGGGCCTAATGAAAAACTGTTTTTT. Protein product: CASSVLGGPNEKLFF.

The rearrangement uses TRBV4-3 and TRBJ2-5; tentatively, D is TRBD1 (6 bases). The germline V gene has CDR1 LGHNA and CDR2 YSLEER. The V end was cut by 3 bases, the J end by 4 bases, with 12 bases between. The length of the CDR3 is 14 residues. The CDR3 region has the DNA TGCGCCAGCAGCCAGGGACCCAGGGGAGAGACCCAGTACTTC. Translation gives CASSQGPRGETQYF.

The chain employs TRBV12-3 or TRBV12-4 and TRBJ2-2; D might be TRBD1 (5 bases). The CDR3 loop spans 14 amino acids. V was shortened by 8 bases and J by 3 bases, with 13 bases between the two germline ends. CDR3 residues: CASQPGRDTGELFF. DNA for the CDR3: TGTGCCAGCCAGCCGGGCAGGGACACCGGGGAGCTGTTTTTT.

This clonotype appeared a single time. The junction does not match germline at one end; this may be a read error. The CDR3 region is CASCQERSKYNEQFF. Written as DNA, the CDR3 is TGTGCCAGCTGCCAAGAGCGGTCTAAATACAATGAGCAGTTCTTC. This chain links TRBV3-1 with TRBJ2-1; perhaps TRBD2 as D (5 bases). CDR1 and CDR2 (germline): LGHDT, YNNKEL (reference sequence). The length of the CDR3 is 15 residues.

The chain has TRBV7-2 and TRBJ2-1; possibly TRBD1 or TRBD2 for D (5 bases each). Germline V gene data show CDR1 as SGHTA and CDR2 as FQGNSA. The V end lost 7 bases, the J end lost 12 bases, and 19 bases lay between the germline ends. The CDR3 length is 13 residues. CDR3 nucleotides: TGTGCCAGCATCCCCGGTGTAGTGAGGGGGCAGTTCTTC. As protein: CASIPGVVRGQFF.

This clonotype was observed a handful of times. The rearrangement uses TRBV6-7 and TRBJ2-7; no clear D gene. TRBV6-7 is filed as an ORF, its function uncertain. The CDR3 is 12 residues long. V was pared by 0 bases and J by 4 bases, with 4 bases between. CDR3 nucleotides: TGTGCCAGCAGTTACTCACTTTACGAGCAGTACTTC. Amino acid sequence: CASSYSLYEQYF.

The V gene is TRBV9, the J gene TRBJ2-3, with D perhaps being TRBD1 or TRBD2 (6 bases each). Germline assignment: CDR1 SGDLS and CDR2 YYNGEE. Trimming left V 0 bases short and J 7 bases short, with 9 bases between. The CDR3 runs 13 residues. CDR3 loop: CASSVEGGNTQYF. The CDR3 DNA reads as TGTGCCAGCAGCGTAGAGGGGGGCAATACGCAGTATTTT.

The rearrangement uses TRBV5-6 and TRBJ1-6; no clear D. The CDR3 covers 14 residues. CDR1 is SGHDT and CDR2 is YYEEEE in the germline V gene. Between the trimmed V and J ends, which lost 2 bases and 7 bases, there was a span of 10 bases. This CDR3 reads CASSFSQLNSPLHF. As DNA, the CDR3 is TGTGCCAGCAGCTTTTCACAGCTCAATTCACCCCTCCACTTT.

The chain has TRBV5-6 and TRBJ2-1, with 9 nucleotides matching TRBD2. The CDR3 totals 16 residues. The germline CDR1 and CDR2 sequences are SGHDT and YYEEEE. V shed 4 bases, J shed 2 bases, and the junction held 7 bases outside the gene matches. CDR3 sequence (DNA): TGTGCCAGCAGCCGGACTAGCGCGGTCCCCTACAATGAGCAGTTCTTC. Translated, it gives CASSRTSAVPYNEQFF.

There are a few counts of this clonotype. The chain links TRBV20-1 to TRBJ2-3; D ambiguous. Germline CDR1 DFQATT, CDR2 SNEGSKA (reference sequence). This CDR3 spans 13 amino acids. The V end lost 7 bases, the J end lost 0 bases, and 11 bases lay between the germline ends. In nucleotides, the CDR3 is TGCAGTGTAAGGGTCACTAGCACAGATACGCAGTATTTT. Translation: CSVRVTSTDTQYF.

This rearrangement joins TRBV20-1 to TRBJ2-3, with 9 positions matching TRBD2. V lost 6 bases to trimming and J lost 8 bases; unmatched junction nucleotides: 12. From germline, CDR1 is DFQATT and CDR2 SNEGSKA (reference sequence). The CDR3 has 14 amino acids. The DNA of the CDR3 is TGCAGTGCCCAGAGAGCGGGAGGTGAGAGTACGCAGTATTTT. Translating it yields CSAQRAGGESTQYF.

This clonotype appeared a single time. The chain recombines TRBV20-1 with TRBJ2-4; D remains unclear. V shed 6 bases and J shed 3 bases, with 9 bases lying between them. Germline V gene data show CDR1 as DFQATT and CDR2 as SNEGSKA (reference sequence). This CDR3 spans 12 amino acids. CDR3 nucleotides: TGCAGTGCCTCCAGGATCAAAAACATTCAGTACTTC. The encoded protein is CSASRIKNIQYF.

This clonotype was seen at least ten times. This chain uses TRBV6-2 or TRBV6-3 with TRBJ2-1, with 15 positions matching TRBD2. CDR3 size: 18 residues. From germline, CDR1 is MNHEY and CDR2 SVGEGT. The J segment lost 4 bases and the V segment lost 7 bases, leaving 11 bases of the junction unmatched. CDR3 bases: TGTGCCAGCACCGCCTTGGGACTAGCGGGAGGCGGTTACAATGAGCAGTTCTTC. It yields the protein CASTALGLAGGGYNEQFF.

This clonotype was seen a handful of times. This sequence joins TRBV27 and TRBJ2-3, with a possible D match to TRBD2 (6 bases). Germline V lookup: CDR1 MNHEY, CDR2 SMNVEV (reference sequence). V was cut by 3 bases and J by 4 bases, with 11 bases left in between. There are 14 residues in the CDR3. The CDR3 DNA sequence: TGTGCCAGCAGTTTGGACTATAAAGCAGATACGCAGTATTTT. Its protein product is CASSLDYKADTQYF.

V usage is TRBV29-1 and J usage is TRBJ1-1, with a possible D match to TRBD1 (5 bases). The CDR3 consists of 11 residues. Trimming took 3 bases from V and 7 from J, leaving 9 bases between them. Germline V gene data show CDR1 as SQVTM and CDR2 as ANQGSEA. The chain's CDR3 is CSVDRAGEAFF. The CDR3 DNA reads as TGCAGCGTTGACAGGGCTGGTGAAGCTTTCTTT.

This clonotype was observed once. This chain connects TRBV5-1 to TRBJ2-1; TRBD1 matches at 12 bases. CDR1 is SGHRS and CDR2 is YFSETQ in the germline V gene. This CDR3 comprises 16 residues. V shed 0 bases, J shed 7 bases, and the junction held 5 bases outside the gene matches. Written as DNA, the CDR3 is TGCGCCAGCAGCTTGGTGGGACAGGGGGCAACGAATGAGCAGTTCTTC. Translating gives CASSLVGQGATNEQFF.